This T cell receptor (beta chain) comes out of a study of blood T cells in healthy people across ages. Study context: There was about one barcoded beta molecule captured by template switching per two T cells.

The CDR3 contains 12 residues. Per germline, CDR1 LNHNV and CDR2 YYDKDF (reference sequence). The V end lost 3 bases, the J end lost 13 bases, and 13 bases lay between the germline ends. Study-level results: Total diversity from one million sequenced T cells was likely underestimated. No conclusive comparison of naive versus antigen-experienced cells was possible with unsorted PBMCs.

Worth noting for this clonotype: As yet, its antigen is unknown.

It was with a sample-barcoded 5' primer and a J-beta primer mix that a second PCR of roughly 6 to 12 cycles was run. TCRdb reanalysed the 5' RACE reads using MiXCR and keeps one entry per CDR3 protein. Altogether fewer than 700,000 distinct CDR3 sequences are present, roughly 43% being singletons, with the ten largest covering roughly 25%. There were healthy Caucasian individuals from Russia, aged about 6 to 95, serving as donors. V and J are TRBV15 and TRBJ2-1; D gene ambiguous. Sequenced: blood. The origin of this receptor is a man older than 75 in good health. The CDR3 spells CATSSRPGDQFF. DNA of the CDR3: TGTGCCACCAGCAGCCGCCCCGGCGATCAGTTCTTC.